One sample yielded the 20 T cell receptor beta chains listed below, sequenced in a study of post-analysis software for immune sequencing data. Study-wide results and caveats: Included in a set of a handful of TRBV segments more frequent in patients than controls were TRBV5-6, TRBV5-1 and TRBV20-1.

Every TCR beta cDNA library bore unique molecular identifiers. TCRdb analysed the PCR reads with MiXCR anew, one entry per CDR3 protein. Here the sample spans approximately 730,000 distinct CDR3 sequences, 25% to 30% being singletons. No antigen has been assigned to these receptors. Material: blood. The receptors derive from a girl between 5 and 17 years old with multiple sclerosis.

The chain employs TRBV29-1 and TRBJ2-1; 7 nucleotides align to TRBD1. With V trimmed by 4 bases and J by 12 bases, 15 bases remained unmatched. The CDR3 sequence is 14 residues long. Germline loops: CDR1 SQVTM, CDR2 ANQGSEA. For the CDR3, the DNA is TGCAGCGTTGCGCAGACAGGGCCTCTAATGGTGCAGTTCTTC. Translating gives CSVAQTGPLMVQFF.

A single count supports this clonotype. CDR3 residues: CASSPDRWRLYEQYF. The CDR3 DNA reads TGTGCCAGCAGTCCCGACAGGTGGCGTCTCTACGAGCAGTACTTC. This chain connects TRBV7-2 to TRBJ2-7; a possible D gene is TRBD1 (6 bases). Per germline, CDR1 SGHTA and CDR2 FQGNSA. The V end was cut by 6 bases, the J end by 3 bases, with 18 bases between. The CDR3 is 15 amino acids.

This clonotype was seen only a few times. The chain employs TRBV20-1 and TRBJ1-6; D unresolved. Germline CDR1 reads DFQATT; CDR2 reads SNEGSKA (reference sequence). V dropped 7 bases and J dropped 3 bases, with 13 bases sitting between them. The CDR3 contains 14 residues. The DNA of the CDR3 is TGCAGTGTTAAAACTGGGCACTATAATTCACCCCTCCACTTT. Translating it yields CSVKTGHYNSPLHF.

With respect to this clonotype: A much larger clone lies one base from this, so it may be a read error. The chain's CDR3 is CATGNTGNGEAFF. CDR3 DNA: TGTGCCACCGGGAATACAGGGAATGGTGAAGCTTTCTTT. The J gene is TRBJ1-1, the V gene TRBV10-3; a weak D match, TRBD1 (6 bases). Germline CDR1 ENHRY, CDR2 SYGVKD. V was pared by 10 bases and J by 7 bases, with 19 bases between. The CDR3 loop spans 13 amino acids.

This clonotype was detected ten times or more. The chain uses TRBV12-3 or TRBV12-4 and TRBJ2-1, with 9 nucleotides matching TRBD2. There are 15 residues in the CDR3. V was clipped by 9 bases and J by 4 bases; unmatched bases: 10. The CDR3, as DNA: TGTGCCAGTGGGGGGCTAGCGGGACCATACAATGAGCAGTTCTTC. Its translation: CASGGLAGPYNEQFF.

In its sample, this clonotype was seen a few times. The chain recombines TRBV27 with TRBJ2-7, with TRBD1 matching 7 bases. The germline gives CDR1 MNHEY, CDR2 SMNVEV (reference sequence). This CDR3 spans 14 amino acids. The V segment lost 3 bases and the J segment 4 bases; nucleotides outside the gene matches: 6. In nucleotides, the CDR3 is TGTGCCAGCAGTTTGCCGGGACAGAAATACGAGCAGTACTTC. Encoded protein: CASSLPGQKYEQYF.

This clonotype was seen only a few times. The chain is built from TRBV20-1 and TRBJ2-5; D gene uncertain. CDR3 length: 12 residues. The V end lost 6 bases, the J end lost 5 bases, and 13 bases lay between the germline ends. Looked up from germline, CDR1 is DFQATT and CDR2 is SNEGSKA (reference sequence). The CDR3 nucleotides are TGCAGTGCCGTCGGCGCTACGGAGACCCAGTACTTC. Its translation: CSAVGATETQYF.

This clonotype appeared a few times. This rearrangement joins TRBV7-2 to TRBJ2-5; 9 bases are a match to TRBD1. Germline V gene sequence: CDR1 SGHTA, CDR2 FQGNSA. The trim removed 5 bases at V and 7 bases at J, leaving 14 bases unmatched. The CDR3 contains 16 residues. In nucleotides, the CDR3 is TGTGCCAGCAGCCCCTCGGGACAGGGATCCTACGGGACCCAGTACTTC. Translating it yields CASSPSGQGSYGTQYF.

This clonotype occurred many times. This chain joins TRBV20-1 and TRBJ2-3; TRBD2 is a possible D gene (5 bases). There are 12 residues in the CDR3. The germline gives CDR1 DFQATT, CDR2 SNEGSKA (reference sequence). V lost 6 bases, J lost 0 bases, and 7 bases lay in between. In nucleotides, the CDR3 is TGCAGTGCCTCTAGCAGCACAGATACGCAGTATTTT. As protein: CSASSSTDTQYF.

In this sample, this clonotype turned up many times. The chain recombines TRBV20-1 with TRBJ2-3, with 8 bases matching TRBD2. The J segment lost 1 base and the V segment lost 5 bases, leaving 8 bases of the junction unmatched. CDR1 is DFQATT, CDR2 SNEGSKA, per germline (reference sequence). The CDR3 has 15 residues. The CDR3, as DNA: TGCAGTGCTCGAGCGGGAGCGGTTGGCACAGATACGCAGTATTTT. It specifies CSARAGAVGTDTQYF.

This clonotype turned up a few times. The CDR3 region is CASSLTSGAVDTQYF. The CDR3 DNA follows: TGTGCCAGCAGCTTGACTAGCGGGGCGGTAGATACGCAGTATTTT. This chain links TRBV5-8 with TRBJ2-3; 10 bases are a match to TRBD2. V lost 1 base, J lost 5 bases, and 4 bases stayed unmatched. The CDR3 runs to 15 residues. CDR1 is SGHTS, CDR2 YDEGEE, per germline.

Worth noting for this clonotype: A clone one base away is much larger, so this may be a read error. V is TRBV19 and J is TRBJ2-1, with 7 bases identical to TRBD2. The CDR3 length is 12 residues. Germline CDR1 is LNHDA and CDR2 is SQIVND (reference sequence). V gave up 9 bases and J gave up 3 bases; unmatched junction bases: 2. Here the CDR3 reads CARASGYNEQFF. The CDR3 DNA sequence: TGTGCCAGGGCTAGCGGCTACAATGAGCAGTTCTTC.

The gene calls are TRBV15 and TRBJ1-4; 7 positions agree with TRBD1. The V gene's germline CDR1 is LNHNV and CDR2 YYDKDF (reference sequence). The CDR3 covers 15 residues. V gave up 1 base and J gave up 5 bases; unmatched junction bases: 4. For the CDR3, the DNA is TGTGCCACCAGCAGAGGCCGGGACAGAAATGAAAAACTGTTTTTT. This sequence encodes CATSRGRDRNEKLFF.

Only a few counts were recorded for this clonotype. This sequence joins TRBV24-1 and TRBJ1-5; 7 bases fit TRBD1. V lost 8 bases, J lost 4 bases, and 7 bases stayed unmatched. This CDR3 is built from 14 residues. Germline V gene lookup returns CDR1 KGHDR and CDR2 SFDVKD. CDR3 sequence reads: CATTDDRANQPQHF. CDR3 DNA: TGTGCCACCACTGACGACAGGGCAAATCAGCCCCAGCATTTT.

A few counts support this clonotype. The chain is built from TRBV6-5 and TRBJ2-7; 8 bases map to TRBD2. Germline assignment: CDR1 MNHEY and CDR2 SVGAGI. The V segment lost 5 bases and the J segment 2 bases; nucleotides outside the gene matches: 5. There are 14 residues in the CDR3. The CDR3: CASSTPGLAYEQYF. DNA of the CDR3: TGTGCCAGCAGTACCCCGGGACTAGCCTACGAGCAGTACTTC.

The chain recombines TRBV28 with TRBJ1-1, with 8 bases that match TRBD1. The germline CDR1 and CDR2 sequences are MDHEN and SYDVKM. After removal of 5 bases from V and 1 base from J, the junction contained 9 bases not matched to a gene. CDR3 length: 16 residues. The CDR3, as DNA: TGTGCCAGCAGTACCCCAGCGGACAGGGCGAACACTGAAGCTTTCTTT. This gives the protein CASSTPADRANTEAFF.

The chain couples TRBV7-9 to TRBJ1-2, with TRBD1 matching 11 bases. V lost 5 bases and J lost 5; bases outside the gene matches: 7. Germline-derived CDR1 and CDR2 are SEHNR and FQNEAQ (reference sequence). The CDR3 totals 15 residues. CDR3 region: CASSRHGTGGYGYTF. The DNA of the CDR3 is TGTGCCAGCAGCCGGCACGGGACAGGGGGGTATGGCTACACCTTC. Full variable domain (outside the CDR3, taken from reference TRBV7-9 and TRBJ1-2): DTGVSQNPRHKITKRGQNVTFRCDPISEHNRLYWYRQTLGQGPEFLTYFQNEAQLEKSRLLSDRFSAERPKGSFSTLEIQRTEQGDSAMYLCASSRHGTGGYGYTFGSGTRLTVV.

This clonotype occurred a few times. The V call is TRBV9, the J call TRBJ1-6; no firm D call. Trimming took 3 bases from V and 6 from J, leaving 22 bases between them. Germline values: CDR1 SGDLS, CDR2 YYNGEE. CDR3 size: 18 residues. The chain's CDR3 is CASSAFKTAGEPNSPLHF. The CDR3 nucleotides are TGTGCCAGCAGCGCTTTTAAGACGGCCGGCGAACCTAATTCACCCCTCCACTTT.

This clonotype was counted a few times. One end of the junction varies from germline; a read error may be responsible. This chain links TRBV7-2 with TRBJ2-1; D gene unclear. Germline CDR1 is SGHTA and CDR2 is FQGNSA. The CDR3 has 11 residues. The CDR3 loop is CAGSFLLGLFF. Here the CDR3 DNA reads TGTGCCGGCAGCTTTTTGCTCGGTCTGTTCTTC.

This clonotype was recorded a few times. CDR3 sequence: CASSQDDQPQHF. The CDR3 DNA sequence: TGTGCCAGCAGCCAAGATGATCAGCCCCAGCATTTT. This rearrangement joins TRBV3-1 to TRBJ1-5; no clear D. The length of the CDR3 is 12 residues. The V and J ends lost 0 bases and 5 bases respectively, with 2 bases between them. The germline V gene has CDR1 LGHDT and CDR2 YNNKEL (reference sequence).